This T cell receptor beta chain was captured by sequencing in a study of T-cell reconstitution after alpha-beta-depleted transplantation in children. Researchers prepared the TCRbeta library using unique molecular identifiers, the study reports. TCRdb re-derived calls from the PCR reads in MiXCR, one entry per CDR3 protein. The sample contains some 500,000 distinct CDR3 sequences, 30% to 35% of which appear only once. The V end was cut by 2 bases, the J end by 2 bases, with 8 bases between. The CDR3 loop spans 14 amino acids. Germline CDR1 and CDR2: LGHDT and YNNKEL (reference sequence). The material was PBMCs from the stem cell graft donor, obtained from the stem cell graft. The rearrangement joins TRBV3-1 to TRBJ2-3; D is unresolved. The sequence derives from a human donor who donated a stem cell graft to a child with aplastic anemia. The DNA for the CDR3 is TGTGCCAGCAGCCAAACCTGGACCACAGATACGCAGTATTTT. Its translation is CASSQTWTTDTQYF.